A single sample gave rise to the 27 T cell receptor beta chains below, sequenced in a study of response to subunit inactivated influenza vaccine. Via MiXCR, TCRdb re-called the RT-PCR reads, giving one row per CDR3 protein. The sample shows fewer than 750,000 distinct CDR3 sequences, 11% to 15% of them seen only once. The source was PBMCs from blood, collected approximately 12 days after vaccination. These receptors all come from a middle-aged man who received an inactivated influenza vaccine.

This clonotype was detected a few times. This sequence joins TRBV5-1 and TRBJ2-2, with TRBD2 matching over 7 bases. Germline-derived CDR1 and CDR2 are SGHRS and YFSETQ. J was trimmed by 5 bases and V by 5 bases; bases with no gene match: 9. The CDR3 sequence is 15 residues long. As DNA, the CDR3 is TGCGCCAGCAGTTGGGAGGGAGGAAGAACCGGGGAGCTGTTTTTT. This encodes CASSWEGGRTGELFF.

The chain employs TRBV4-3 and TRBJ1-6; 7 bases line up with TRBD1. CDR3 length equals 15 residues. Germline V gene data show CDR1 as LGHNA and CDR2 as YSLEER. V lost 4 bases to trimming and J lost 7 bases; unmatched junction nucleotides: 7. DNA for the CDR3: TGCGCCAGCAGCCCCTCTTGGGACAGCAATTCACCCCTCCACTTT. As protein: CASSPSWDSNSPLHF.

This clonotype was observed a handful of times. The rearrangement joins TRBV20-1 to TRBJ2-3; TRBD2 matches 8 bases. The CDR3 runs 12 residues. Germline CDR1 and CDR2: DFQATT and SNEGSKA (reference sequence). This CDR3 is CGVAGLTDTQYF. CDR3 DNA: TGCGGTGTAGCGGGATTGACAGATACGCAGTATTTT.

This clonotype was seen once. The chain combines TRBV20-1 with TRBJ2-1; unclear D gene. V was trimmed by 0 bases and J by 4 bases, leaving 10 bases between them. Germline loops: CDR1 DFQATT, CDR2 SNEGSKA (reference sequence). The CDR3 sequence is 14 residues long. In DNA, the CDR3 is TGCAGTGCTAGAGATCGACCACGATACAATGAGCAGTTCTTC. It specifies CSARDRPRYNEQFF.

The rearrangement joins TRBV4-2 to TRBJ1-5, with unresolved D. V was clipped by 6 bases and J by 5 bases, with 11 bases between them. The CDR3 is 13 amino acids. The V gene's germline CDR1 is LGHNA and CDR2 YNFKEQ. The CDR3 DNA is TGTGCCAGCAGAGCGACTCATGATCAGCCCCAGCATTTT. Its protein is CASRATHDQPQHF.

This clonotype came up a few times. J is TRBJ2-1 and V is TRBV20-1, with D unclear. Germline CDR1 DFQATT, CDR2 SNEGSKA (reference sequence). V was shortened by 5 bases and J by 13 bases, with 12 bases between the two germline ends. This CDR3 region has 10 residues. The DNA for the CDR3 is TGCAGTGCTGAAGCTCCACCCCAGTTCTTC. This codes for CSAEAPPQFF.

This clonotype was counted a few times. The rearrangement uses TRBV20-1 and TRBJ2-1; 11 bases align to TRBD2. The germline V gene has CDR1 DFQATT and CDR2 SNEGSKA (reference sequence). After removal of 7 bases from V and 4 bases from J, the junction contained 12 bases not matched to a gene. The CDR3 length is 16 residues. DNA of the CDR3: TGCAGTGTTCGGTTGGCGGGACTAGCGGTTTACAATGAGCAGTTCTTC. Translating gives CSVRLAGLAVYNEQFF.

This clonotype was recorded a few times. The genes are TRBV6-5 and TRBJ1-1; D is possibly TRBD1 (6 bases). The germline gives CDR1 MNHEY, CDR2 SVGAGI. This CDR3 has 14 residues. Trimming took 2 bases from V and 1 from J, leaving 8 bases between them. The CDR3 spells CASSYRGTNTEAFF. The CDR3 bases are TGTGCCAGCAGTTACAGGGGGACGAACACTGAAGCTTTCTTT.

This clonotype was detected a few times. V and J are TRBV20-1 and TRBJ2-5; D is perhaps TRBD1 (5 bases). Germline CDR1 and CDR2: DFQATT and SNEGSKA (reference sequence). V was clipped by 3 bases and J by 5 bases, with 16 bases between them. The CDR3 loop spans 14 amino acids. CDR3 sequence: CSASLAGKRETQYF. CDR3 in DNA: TGCAGTGCTAGCTTGGCAGGGAAACGGGAGACCCAGTACTTC.

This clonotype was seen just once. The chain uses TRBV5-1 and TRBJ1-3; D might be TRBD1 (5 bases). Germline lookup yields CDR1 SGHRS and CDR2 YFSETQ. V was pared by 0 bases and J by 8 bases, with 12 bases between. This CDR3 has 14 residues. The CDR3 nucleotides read TGCGCCAGCAGCTTGGGGACAAATCGTGACACCATATATTTT. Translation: CASSLGTNRDTIYF.

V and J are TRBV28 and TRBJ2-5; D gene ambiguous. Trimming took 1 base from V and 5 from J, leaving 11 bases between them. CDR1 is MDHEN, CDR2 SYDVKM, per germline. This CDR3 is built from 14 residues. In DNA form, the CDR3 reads TGTGCCAGCAGTTTATTTGTCGGGTTGGAGACCCAGTACTTC. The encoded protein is CASSLFVGLETQYF.

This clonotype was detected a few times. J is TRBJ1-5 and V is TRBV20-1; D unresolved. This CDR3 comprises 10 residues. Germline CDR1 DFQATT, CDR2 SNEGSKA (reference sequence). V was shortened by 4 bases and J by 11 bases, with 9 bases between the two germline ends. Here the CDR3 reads CSAMLLAQHF. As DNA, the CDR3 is TGCAGTGCTATGCTATTAGCCCAGCATTTT.

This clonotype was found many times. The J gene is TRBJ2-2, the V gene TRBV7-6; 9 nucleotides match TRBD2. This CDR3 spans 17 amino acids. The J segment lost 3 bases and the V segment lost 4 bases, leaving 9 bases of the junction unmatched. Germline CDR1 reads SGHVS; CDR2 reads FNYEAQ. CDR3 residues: CASSSSVAGVYTGELFF. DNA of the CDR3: TGTGCCAGCAGCTCCTCGGTAGCGGGGGTTTACACCGGGGAGCTGTTTTTT.

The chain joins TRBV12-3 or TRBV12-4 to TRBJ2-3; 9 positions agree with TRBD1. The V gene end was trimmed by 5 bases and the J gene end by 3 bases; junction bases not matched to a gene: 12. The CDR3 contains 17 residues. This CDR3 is CASSRTGTGLGTDTQYF. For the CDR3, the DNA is TGTGCCAGCAGTCGGACCGGGACAGGGTTGGGAACAGATACGCAGTATTTT.

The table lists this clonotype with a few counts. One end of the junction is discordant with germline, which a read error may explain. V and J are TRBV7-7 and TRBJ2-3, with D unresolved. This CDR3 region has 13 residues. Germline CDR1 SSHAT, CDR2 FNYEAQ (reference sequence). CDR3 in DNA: TGTGCTAGCAGCTCCTGGCCTGGTGATACGCAGTATTTT. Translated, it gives CASSSWPGDTQYF.

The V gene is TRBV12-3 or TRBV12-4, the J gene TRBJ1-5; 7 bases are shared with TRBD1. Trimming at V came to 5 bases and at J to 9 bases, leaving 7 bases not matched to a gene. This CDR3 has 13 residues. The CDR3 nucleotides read TGTGCCAGCAGTACAGGGGTAGTAGGGCCCCAGCATTTT. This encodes CASSTGVVGPQHF.

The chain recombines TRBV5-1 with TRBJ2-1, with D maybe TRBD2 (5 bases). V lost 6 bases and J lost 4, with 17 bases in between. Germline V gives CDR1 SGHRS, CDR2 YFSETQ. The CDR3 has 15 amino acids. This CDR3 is CASTPRLASYNEQFF. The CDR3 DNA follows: TGCGCCAGCACCCCCAGGCTAGCAAGTTACAATGAGCAGTTCTTC.

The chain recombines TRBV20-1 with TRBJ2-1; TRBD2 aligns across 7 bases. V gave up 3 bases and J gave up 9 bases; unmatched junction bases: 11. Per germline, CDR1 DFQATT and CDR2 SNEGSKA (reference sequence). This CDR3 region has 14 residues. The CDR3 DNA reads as TGCAGTGCTAGTAGGTGGGAGGGCAACGTTGAGCAGTTCTTC. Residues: CSASRWEGNVEQFF.

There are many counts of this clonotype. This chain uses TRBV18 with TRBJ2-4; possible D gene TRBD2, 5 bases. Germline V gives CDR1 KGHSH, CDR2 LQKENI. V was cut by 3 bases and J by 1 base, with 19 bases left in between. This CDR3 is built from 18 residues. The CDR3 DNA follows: TGTGCCAGCTCACCGGGGAGCGCGCAGGATATGGCCAAAAACATTCAGTACTTC. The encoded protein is CASSPGSAQDMAKNIQYF.

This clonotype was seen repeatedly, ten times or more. The CDR3: CASSWQSLAQNYEQYF. CDR3 coding DNA: TGTGCCAGCAGTTGGCAGTCCCTAGCGCAGAACTACGAGCAGTACTTC. The genes are TRBV28 and TRBJ2-7, with D perhaps TRBD2 (6 bases). V lost 4 bases and J 3 bases, leaving 19 bases between the germline ends. The CDR3 has 16 residues. Germline assignment: CDR1 MDHEN and CDR2 SYDVKM.

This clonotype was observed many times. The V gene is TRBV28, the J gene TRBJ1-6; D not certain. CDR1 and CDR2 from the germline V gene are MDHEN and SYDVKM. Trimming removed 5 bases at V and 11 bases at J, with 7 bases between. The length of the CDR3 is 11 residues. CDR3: CASSRTTPLHF. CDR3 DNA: TGTGCCAGCAGTAGGACGACACCCCTCCACTTT. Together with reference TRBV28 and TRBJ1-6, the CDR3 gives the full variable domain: DVKVTQSSRYLVKRTGEKVFLECVQDMDHENMFWYRQDPGLGLRLIYFSYDVKMKEKGDIPEGYSVSREKKERFSLILESASTNQTSMYLCASSRTTPLHFGNGTRLTVT.

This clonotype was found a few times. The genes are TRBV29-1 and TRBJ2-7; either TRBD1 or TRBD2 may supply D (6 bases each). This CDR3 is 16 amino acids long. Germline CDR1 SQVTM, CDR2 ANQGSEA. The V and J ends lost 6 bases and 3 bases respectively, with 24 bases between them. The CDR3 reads CSVRLPGAGSRYEQYF. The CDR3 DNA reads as TGCAGCGTCCGTCTCCCGGGGGCAGGGAGCCGCTACGAGCAGTACTTC.

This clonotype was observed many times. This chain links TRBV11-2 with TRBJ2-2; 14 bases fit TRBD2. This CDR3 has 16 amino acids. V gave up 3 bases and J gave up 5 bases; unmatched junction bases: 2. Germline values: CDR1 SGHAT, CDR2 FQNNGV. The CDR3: CASSFGLAGGTGELFF. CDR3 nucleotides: TGTGCCAGCAGCTTCGGACTAGCGGGAGGTACCGGGGAGCTGTTTTTT.

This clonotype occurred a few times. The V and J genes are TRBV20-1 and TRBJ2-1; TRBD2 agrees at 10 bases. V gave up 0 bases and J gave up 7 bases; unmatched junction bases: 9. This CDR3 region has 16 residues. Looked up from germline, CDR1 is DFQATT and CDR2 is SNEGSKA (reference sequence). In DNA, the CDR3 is TGCAGTGCTAGAGAGGGGCTAGCGGGGGATCTTAATGAGCAGTTCTTC. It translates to CSAREGLAGDLNEQFF.

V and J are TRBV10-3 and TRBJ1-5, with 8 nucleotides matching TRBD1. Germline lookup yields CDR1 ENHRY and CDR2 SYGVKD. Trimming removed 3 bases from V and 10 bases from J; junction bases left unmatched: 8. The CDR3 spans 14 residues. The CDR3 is CAISDGQGAEPQHF. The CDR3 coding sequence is TGTGCCATCAGTGACGGTCAGGGGGCAGAACCCCAGCATTTT.

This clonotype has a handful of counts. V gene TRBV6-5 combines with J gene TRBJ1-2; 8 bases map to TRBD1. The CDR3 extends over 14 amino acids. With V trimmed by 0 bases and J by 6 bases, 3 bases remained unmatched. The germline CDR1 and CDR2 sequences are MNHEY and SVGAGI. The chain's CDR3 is CASSYSGDRNGYTF. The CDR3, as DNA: TGTGCCAGCAGTTACTCAGGGGACAGGAATGGCTACACCTTC.

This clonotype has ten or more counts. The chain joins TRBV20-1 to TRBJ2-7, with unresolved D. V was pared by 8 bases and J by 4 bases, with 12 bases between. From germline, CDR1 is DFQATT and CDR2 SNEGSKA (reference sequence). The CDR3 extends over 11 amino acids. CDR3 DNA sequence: TGCAGTTACGACGGAGCGTACGAGCAGTACTTC. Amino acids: CSYDGAYEQYF.